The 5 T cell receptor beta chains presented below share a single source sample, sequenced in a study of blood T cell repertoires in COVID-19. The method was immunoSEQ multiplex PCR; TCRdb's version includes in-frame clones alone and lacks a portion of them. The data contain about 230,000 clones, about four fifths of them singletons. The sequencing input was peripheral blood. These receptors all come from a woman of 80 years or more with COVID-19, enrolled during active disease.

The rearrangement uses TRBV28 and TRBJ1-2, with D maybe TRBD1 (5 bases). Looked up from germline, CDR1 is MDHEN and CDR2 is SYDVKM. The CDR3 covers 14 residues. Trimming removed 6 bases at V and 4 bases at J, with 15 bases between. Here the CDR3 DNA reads TGTGCCAGCAGCTCGCCCACAGGCATCTATGGCTACACCTTC. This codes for CASSSPTGIYGYTF.

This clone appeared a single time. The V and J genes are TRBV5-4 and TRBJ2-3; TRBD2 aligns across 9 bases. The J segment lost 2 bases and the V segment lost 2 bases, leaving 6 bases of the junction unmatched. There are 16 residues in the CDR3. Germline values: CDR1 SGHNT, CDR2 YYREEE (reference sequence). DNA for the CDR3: TGTGCCAGCAGCTTTCTGACTAGCGGAAACACAGATACGCAGTATTTT. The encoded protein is CASSFLTSGNTDTQYF. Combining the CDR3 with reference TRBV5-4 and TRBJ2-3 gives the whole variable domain ETGVTQSPTHLIKTRGQQVTLRCSSQSGHNTVSWYQQALGQGPQFIFQYYREEENGRGNFPPRFSGLQFPNYSSELNVNALELDDSALYLCASSFLTSGNTDTQYFGPGTRLTVL.

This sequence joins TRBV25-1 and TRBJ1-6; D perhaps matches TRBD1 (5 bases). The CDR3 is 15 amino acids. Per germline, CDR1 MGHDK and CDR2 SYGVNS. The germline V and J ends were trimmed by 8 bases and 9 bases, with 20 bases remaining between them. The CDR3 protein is CASAGGRLLGSPLHF. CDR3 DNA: TGTGCCAGCGCCGGGGGACGGTTGTTGGGTTCACCCCTCCACTTT.

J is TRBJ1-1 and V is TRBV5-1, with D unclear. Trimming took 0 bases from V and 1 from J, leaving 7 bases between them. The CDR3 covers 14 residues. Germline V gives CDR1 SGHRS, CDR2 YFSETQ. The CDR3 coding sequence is TGCGCCAGCAGCTTGGAACACCCGAACACTGAAGCTTTCTTT. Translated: CASSLEHPNTEAFF.

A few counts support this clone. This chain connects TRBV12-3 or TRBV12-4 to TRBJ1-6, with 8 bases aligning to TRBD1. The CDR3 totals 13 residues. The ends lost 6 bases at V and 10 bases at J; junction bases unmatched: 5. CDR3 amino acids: CASRDRAASPLHF. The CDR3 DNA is TGTGCCAGCAGGGACAGGGCGGCGTCACCCCTCCACTTT.